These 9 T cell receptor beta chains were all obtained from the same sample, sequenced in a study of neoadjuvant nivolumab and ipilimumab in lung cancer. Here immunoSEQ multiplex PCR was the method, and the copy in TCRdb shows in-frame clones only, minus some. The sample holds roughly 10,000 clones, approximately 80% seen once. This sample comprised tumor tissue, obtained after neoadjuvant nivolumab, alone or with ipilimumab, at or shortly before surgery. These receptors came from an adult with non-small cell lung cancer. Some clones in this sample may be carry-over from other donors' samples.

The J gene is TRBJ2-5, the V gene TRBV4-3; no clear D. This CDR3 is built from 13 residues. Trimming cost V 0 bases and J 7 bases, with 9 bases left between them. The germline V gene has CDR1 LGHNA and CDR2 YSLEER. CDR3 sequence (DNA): TGCGCCAGCAGCCAAGATCGCGGTGGGACCCAGTACTTC. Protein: CASSQDRGGTQYF.

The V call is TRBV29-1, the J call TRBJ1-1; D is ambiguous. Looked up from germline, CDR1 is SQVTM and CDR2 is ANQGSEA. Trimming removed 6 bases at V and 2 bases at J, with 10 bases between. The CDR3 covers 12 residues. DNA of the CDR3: TGCAGCGTCTTAAGCATTAACACTGAAGCTTTCTTT. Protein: CSVLSINTEAFF.

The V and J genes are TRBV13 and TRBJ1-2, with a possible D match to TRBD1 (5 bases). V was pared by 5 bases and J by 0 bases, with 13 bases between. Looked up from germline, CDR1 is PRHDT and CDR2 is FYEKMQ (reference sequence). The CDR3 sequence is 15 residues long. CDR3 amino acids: CASSRSGLPNYGYTF. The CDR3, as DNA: TGTGCCAGCAGCAGATCAGGGCTCCCTAACTATGGCTACACCTTC.

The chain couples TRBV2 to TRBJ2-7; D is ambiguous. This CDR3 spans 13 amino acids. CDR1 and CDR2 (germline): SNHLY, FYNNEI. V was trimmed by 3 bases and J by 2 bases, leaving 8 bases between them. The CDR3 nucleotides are TGTGCCAGCAGTGACGGCGGTACCTACGAGCAGTACTTC. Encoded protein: CASSDGGTYEQYF.

The CDR3 sequence is CASSLGRIAYEQYF. CDR3 coding DNA: TGTGCCAGCAGTCTCGGACGGATCGCCTACGAGCAGTACTTC. The chain couples TRBV2 to TRBJ2-7; D is ambiguous. CDR3 length equals 14 residues. CDR1 is SNHLY and CDR2 is FYNNEI in the germline V gene. Trimming removed 5 bases at V and 2 bases at J, with 13 bases between.

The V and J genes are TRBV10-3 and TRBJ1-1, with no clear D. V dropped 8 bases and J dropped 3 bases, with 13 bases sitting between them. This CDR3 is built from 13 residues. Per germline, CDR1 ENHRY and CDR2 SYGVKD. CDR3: CAILKNLDTEAFF. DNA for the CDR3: TGTGCCATCCTAAAAAACTTGGACACTGAAGCTTTCTTT.

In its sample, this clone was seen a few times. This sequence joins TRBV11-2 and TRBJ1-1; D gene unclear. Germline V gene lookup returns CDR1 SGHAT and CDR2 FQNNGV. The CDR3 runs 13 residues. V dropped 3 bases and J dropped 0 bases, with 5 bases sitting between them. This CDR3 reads CASSFYMNTEAFF. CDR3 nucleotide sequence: TGTGCCAGCAGCTTTTACATGAACACTGAAGCTTTCTTT.

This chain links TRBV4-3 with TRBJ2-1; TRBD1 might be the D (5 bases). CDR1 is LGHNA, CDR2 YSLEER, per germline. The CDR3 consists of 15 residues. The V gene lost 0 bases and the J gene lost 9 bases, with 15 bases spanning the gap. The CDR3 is CASSQDPGRVSEQFF. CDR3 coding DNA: TGCGCCAGCAGCCAAGATCCGGGCAGGGTGAGTGAGCAGTTCTTC.

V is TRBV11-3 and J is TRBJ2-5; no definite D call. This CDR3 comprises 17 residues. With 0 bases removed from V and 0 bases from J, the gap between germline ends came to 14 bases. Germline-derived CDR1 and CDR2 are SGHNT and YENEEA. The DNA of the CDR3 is TGTGCCAGCAGCTTAGATCCGCCCCTGTGGGACCAAGAGACCCAGTACTTC. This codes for CASSLDPPLWDQETQYF.